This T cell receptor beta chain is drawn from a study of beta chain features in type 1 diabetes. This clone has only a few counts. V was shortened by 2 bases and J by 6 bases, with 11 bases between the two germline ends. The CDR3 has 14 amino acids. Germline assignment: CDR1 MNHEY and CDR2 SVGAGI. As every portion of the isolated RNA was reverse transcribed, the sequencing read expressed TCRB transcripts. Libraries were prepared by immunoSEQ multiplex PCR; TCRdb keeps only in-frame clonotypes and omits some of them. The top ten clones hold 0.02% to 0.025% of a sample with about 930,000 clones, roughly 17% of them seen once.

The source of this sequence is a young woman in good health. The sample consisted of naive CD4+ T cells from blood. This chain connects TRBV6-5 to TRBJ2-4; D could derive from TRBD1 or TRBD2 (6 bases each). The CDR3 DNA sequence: TGTGCCAGCAGTTACCAACAGGGAGGAAACATTCAGTACTTC. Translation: CASSYQQGGNIQYF.